One and the same sample provided the 20 T cell receptor beta chains below, sequenced in a study of CD8 T cells in ankylosing spondylitis. Their target antigens are unknown. Overall study findings and caveats: Apparently characteristic of ankylosing spondylitis blood was a TCR beta motif (roughly eight highly homologous variants).

TCRdb re-derived calls from the 5' RACE reads in MiXCR, one entry per CDR3 protein. The sample comprises about 510,000 distinct CDR3 sequences, approximately 5% of which are singletons, and approximately 3.5% rests with the top ten. The sequenced sample consisted of blood, either unsorted or a sorted T cell fraction (not recorded which). The receptor source for this set is a male donor with ankylosing spondylitis.

This clonotype was found a few times. V is TRBV29-1 and J is TRBJ1-2, with no clear D. CDR1 is SQVTM, CDR2 ANQGSEA, per germline. The V end was cut by 4 bases, the J end by 7 bases, with 13 bases between. The CDR3 has 12 amino acids. CDR3 in DNA: TGCAGCGTTGTAGGAGGGTCGGGTGGCTACACCTTC. It is translated as CSVVGGSGGYTF.

This clonotype was picked up many times. The V gene is TRBV4-2, the J gene TRBJ1-1; 7 bases line up with TRBD1. Germline V gene data show CDR1 as LGHNA and CDR2 as YNFKEQ. Trimming cost V 4 bases and J 0 bases; bases outside gene matches: 5. This CDR3 spans 15 amino acids. CDR3 sequence (DNA): TGTGCCAGCAGCCGAGAGGACAGGCTGAACACTGAAGCTTTCTTT. As protein: CASSREDRLNTEAFF.

This chain links TRBV12-3 or TRBV12-4 with TRBJ2-1, with 10 bases lining up with TRBD1. Trimming removed 7 bases from V and 2 bases from J; junction bases left unmatched: 5. This CDR3 comprises 15 residues. DNA of the CDR3: TGTGCCAGCAAACCGGGACAGGGGACCTACAATGAGCAGTTCTTC. This gives the protein CASKPGQGTYNEQFF.

This clonotype showed up many times. The chain employs TRBV3-1 and TRBJ1-5; TRBD1 might be the D (5 bases). Germline V gene lookup returns CDR1 LGHDT and CDR2 YNNKEL (reference sequence). The V gene lost 1 base and the J gene lost 2 bases, with 15 bases spanning the gap. CDR3 length equals 17 residues. In nucleotides, the CDR3 is TGTGCCAGCAGCCAAGGAATGAGGGGTGTCGGCAATCAGCCCCAGCATTTT. Translated: CASSQGMRGVGNQPQHF. The full variable domain, in which reference TRBV3-1 and TRBJ1-5 provide the parts outside the CDR3, is DTAVSQTPKYLVTQMGNDKSIKCEQNLGHDTMYWYKQDSKKFLKIMFSYNNKELIINETVPNRFSPKSPDKAHLNLHINSLELGDSAVYFCASSQGMRGVGNQPQHFGDGTRLSIL.

At least ten counts were recorded for this clonotype. The genes are TRBV7-2 and TRBJ1-1; no clear D. The CDR3 is made up of 15 amino acids. Trimming pared 3 bases from V and 3 bases from J, leaving 14 bases between. The germline CDR1 and CDR2 sequences are SGHTA and FQGNSA. The CDR3 loop is CASSLTRVGDTEAFF. The CDR3 nucleotides read TGTGCCAGCAGCTTGACTAGGGTAGGCGACACTGAAGCTTTCTTT.

This clonotype came up many times. This sequence joins TRBV12-3 or TRBV12-4 and TRBJ1-5, with 7 bases aligning to TRBD1. V was clipped by 5 bases and J by 0 bases; unmatched bases: 7. CDR3 length: 16 residues. CDR3 sequence: CASSPGTDHSNQPQHF. The CDR3 DNA is TGTGCCAGCAGTCCTGGGACAGACCATAGCAATCAGCCCCAGCATTTT.

This clonotype was counted many times. This chain uses TRBV21-1 with TRBJ1-1; the DNA was not used to check the table's D call, TRBD1. TRBV21-1 is listed as a pseudogene. This CDR3 spans 19 amino acids. The CDR3 DNA follows: TGTGCCAGCAGCATTATTTTGGACAGGGTGGTTGTCCGGGCACCGACAGCTTTCTTT. Protein product: CASSIILDRVVVRAPTAFF.

There are many counts of this clonotype. This chain connects TRBV6-2 or TRBV6-3 to TRBJ1-1; D unclear. Germline assignment: CDR1 MNHEY and CDR2 SVGEGT. The V and J ends lost 7 bases and 0 bases respectively, with 6 bases between them. The CDR3 spans 12 residues. As DNA, the CDR3 is TGTGCCAGCATGTCCGTGAACACTGAAGCTTTCTTT. Protein: CASMSVNTEAFF.

This clonotype has a count of ten or more. The V gene is TRBV7-9, the J gene TRBJ2-7; D perhaps matches TRBD1 (6 bases). CDR3 size: 14 residues. Germline CDR1 and CDR2: SEHNR and FQNEAQ (reference sequence). Trimming took off 1 base at V and 3 bases at J, with 10 bases between the two ends. The CDR3 region has the DNA TGTGCCAGCAGCTTAGGTGTGGACAGCTACGAGCAGTACTTC. It is translated as CASSLGVDSYEQYF.

This clonotype was detected many times. The J gene is TRBJ2-5, the V gene TRBV7-6, with D perhaps matching TRBD2 (6 bases). V was cut by 5 bases and J by 5 bases, with 15 bases left in between. CDR1 and CDR2 from the germline V gene are SGHVS and FNYEAQ. The CDR3 is made up of 14 amino acids. CDR3 in amino acids: CASSPWDSGETQYF. CDR3 nucleotides: TGTGCCAGCAGCCCCTGGGACTCGGGGGAGACCCAGTACTTC.

The sample holds a few counts of this clonotype. The V call is TRBV19, the J call TRBJ1-1, with D unresolved. The CDR3 is 12 residues long. Per germline, CDR1 LNHDA and CDR2 SQIVND (reference sequence). Between the trimmed V and J ends, which lost 8 bases and 6 bases, there was a span of 13 bases. As DNA, the CDR3 is TGTGCCAGTGGACGCAGTATCCCTGAAGCTTTCTTT. It yields the protein CASGRSIPEAFF.

The chain is built from TRBV24-1 and TRBJ2-2; D possibly corresponds to TRBD1 (6 bases). Per the germline V gene, CDR1 is KGHDR and CDR2 is SFDVKD. The V and J ends lost 0 bases and 1 base respectively, with 8 bases between them. This CDR3 is built from 16 residues. The CDR3 region is CATSDLGRGNTGELFF. DNA of the CDR3: TGTGCCACCAGTGATTTGGGCAGGGGGAACACCGGGGAGCTGTTTTTT.

This clonotype was observed at least ten times. In nucleotides, the CDR3 is TGTGCCAGCAGCTTGGGGGACTATCCGGAGCTGTTTTTT. Its protein product is CASSLGDYPELFF. V and J are TRBV5-6 and TRBJ2-2; 7 bases are shared with TRBD2. Germline CDR1 reads SGHDT; CDR2 reads YYEEEE. CDR3 length: 13 amino acids. V gave up 0 bases and J gave up 10 bases; unmatched junction bases: 3.

This clonotype was picked up a small number of times. CDR3 DNA sequence: TGTGCCAGCAAAGGGGGATACGAGCAGTACTTC. Its translation is CASKGGYEQYF. V usage is TRBV28 and J usage is TRBJ2-7; possibly TRBD1 for D (6 bases). V shed 7 bases and J shed 4 bases, with 8 bases lying between them. There are 11 residues in the CDR3. Germline values: CDR1 MDHEN, CDR2 SYDVKM.

The table lists this clonotype with many counts. The chain uses TRBV5-6 and TRBJ2-3; D gene ambiguous. The V gene lost 3 bases and the J gene lost 7 bases, with 15 bases spanning the gap. CDR1 is SGHDT, CDR2 YYEEEE, per germline. This CDR3 has 14 amino acids. CDR3 amino acids: CASSSRRAQNTQYF. As DNA, the CDR3 is TGTGCCAGCAGCTCACGAAGAGCCCAAAATACGCAGTATTTT.

In this sample, this clonotype turned up many times. The chain uses TRBV5-1 and TRBJ2-2; 9 bases line up with TRBD2. Germline loops: CDR1 SGHRS, CDR2 YFSETQ. The CDR3 is made up of 15 amino acids. After removal of 4 bases from V and 2 bases from J, the junction contained 3 bases not matched to a gene. The CDR3 DNA is TGCGCCAGCAGCATACTAGCGGGTAACACCGGGGAGCTGTTTTTT. It translates to CASSILAGNTGELFF.

This clonotype was counted many times. The chain carries TRBV7-2 and TRBJ2-7; tentative D call: TRBD2 (6 bases). This CDR3 is 14 amino acids long. The V end was cut by 1 base, the J end by 2 bases, with 9 bases between. Germline lookup yields CDR1 SGHTA and CDR2 FQGNSA. The CDR3, as DNA: TGTGCCAGCAGCTTAGGGGGAGGAGCCTACGAGCAGTACTTC. Translation gives CASSLGGGAYEQYF.

At least ten counts were recorded for this clonotype. The chain employs TRBV20-1 and TRBJ1-2, with 9 bases matching TRBD1. V lost 5 bases to trimming and J lost 5 bases; unmatched junction nucleotides: 12. Germline lookup yields CDR1 DFQATT and CDR2 SNEGSKA (reference sequence). The CDR3 is 15 residues long. The CDR3 sequence: CSAEPYRGQTYGYTF. CDR3 bases: TGCAGTGCTGAACCTTACAGGGGGCAAACTTATGGCTACACCTTC.

This clonotype was observed at least ten times. The CDR3 DNA reads TGTGCCAGCAGTTTTGAGGGGGGAACCTACGAGCAGTACTTC. The encoded protein is CASSFEGGTYEQYF. The chain uses TRBV12-3 or TRBV12-4 and TRBJ2-7; possibly TRBD1 or TRBD2 for D (6 bases each). V lost 3 bases and J lost 2, with 11 bases in between. This CDR3 contains 14 residues.

Remarks on this clonotype: It may be a read error: a sequence one base away is much more abundant. V and J are TRBV25-1 and TRBJ2-1; no clear D. CDR1 MGHDK and CDR2 SYGVNS come from the germline V gene. There are 12 residues in the CDR3. The CDR3 DNA sequence: TGTGCCAGCAGTGAAAACCTGGATGAGCAGTCCTTC. This sequence encodes CASSENLDEQSF.